A selection of T cell receptor beta chains follows, all from one sample in a study of cytotoxic CD8 clonotypes in ibrutinib-treated CLL. Assay used: immunoSEQ multiplex PCR; TCRdb lists only in-frame clones, some missing. The sample consists of over 200,000 clones, 79% of them appearing once. The input for sequencing was PBMCs, taken after 12 months of ibrutinib treatment. The source of these receptors is a human donor with chronic lymphocytic leukemia. Both conserved end residues are part of each CDR3. The order of the fields is J gene, clone size, V gene, D gene, CDR3 protein, CDR3 DNA. The D gene is left open where the match is weak. Clone size appears in some rows only: once, few, many, or a class for an expanded clone.

TRBJ1-2	-	TRBV10-3	TRBD1	CAISGDSSNYGYTF	TGTGCCATCAGTGGGGACAGTTCTAACTATGGCTACACCTTC
TRBJ2-4	-	TRBV4-1	-	CASSPWANKNIQYF	TGCGCCAGCAGTCCTTGGGCCAACAAAAACATTCAGTACTTC
TRBJ2-2	-	TRBV7-9	-	CASSLSGELFF	TGTGCCAGCAGCTTGTCCGGGGAGCTGTTTTTT
TRBJ2-7	few	TRBV4-1	-	CASSHATGEKSPYEQYF	TGCGCCAGCAGCCATGCGACGGGAGAGAAGTCCCCCTACGAGCAGTACTTC
TRBJ2-6	-	TRBV19	-	CASSILQGRFSGANVLTF	TGTGCCAGTAGTATCCTTCAGGGTAGGTTCTCTGGGGCCAACGTCCTGACTTTC
TRBJ2-7	-	TRBV19	TRBD1	CASSPRWGQGGYEQYF	TGTGCCAGTAGCCCCAGGTGGGGACAGGGCGGCTACGAGCAGTACTTC
TRBJ2-2	-	TRBV10-3	TRBD2	CAISTNSGGTGELFF	TGTGCCATCAGTACGAACAGCGGGGGGACCGGGGAGCTGTTTTTT
TRBJ2-5	-	TRBV4-1	TRBD2	CASSPGEGPETQYF	TGCGCCAGCAGCCCGGGGGAGGGGCCAGAGACCCAGTACTTC
TRBJ2-6	-	TRBV28	-	CASSTPQGSGANVLTF	TGTGCCAGCAGTACCCCCCAGGGCTCTGGGGCCAACGTCCTGACTTTC
TRBJ2-2	-	TRBV5-1	TRBD1	CASSLTGATGELFF	TGCGCCAGCAGCTTGACAGGGGCCACCGGGGAGCTGTTTTTT
TRBJ2-7	-	TRBV10-3	-	CAISPRPLKYEQYF	TGTGCCATCAGTCCAAGGCCCCTCAAGTACGAGCAGTACTTC
TRBJ2-7	-	TRBV11-1	TRBD1	CASSGTEYEQYF	TGTGCCAGCAGCGGGACAGAATACGAGCAGTACTTC
TRBJ1-1	-	TRBV12-5	TRBD1	CASGEGGQLTEAFF	TGTGCTAGTGGTGAGGGGGGACAGCTCACTGAAGCTTTCTTT
TRBJ2-3	-	TRBV28	TRBD1	CASSPPGQGGDTQYF	TGTGCCAGCAGTCCCCCGGGACAGGGGGGAGATACGCAGTATTTT
TRBJ1-5	-	TRBV6-1	-	CASSEYQPQHF	TGTGCCAGCAGTGAATATCAGCCCCAGCATTTT
TRBJ2-7	-	TRBV6-4	TRBD2	CASSDHRGLAGGRYEQYF	TGTGCCAGCAGTGACCATCGGGGACTAGCGGGAGGGAGGTACGAGCAGTACTTC
TRBJ2-7	-	TRBV6-5	-	CASRGGVNYEQYF	TGTGCCAGTAGGGGGGGGGTCAACTACGAGCAGTACTTC
TRBJ2-5	-	TRBV5-1	TRBD2	CASSLQAGASTQYF	TGCGCCAGCAGCTTGCAAGCGGGAGCTTCGACCCAGTACTTC
TRBJ2-7	-	TRBV14	TRBD1	CASSRTGRREQYF	TGTGCCAGCAGCCGGACAGGGAGACGCGAGCAGTACTTC
TRBJ2-7	-	TRBV7-2	TRBD2	CASSLTSAYEQYF	TGTGCCAGCAGCTTAACTAGCGCCTACGAGCAGTACTTC
TRBJ2-7	-	TRBV5-5	TRBD2	CASSPTSGRIEQYF	TGTGCCAGCAGCCCCACTAGCGGGAGAATCGAGCAGTACTTC
TRBJ1-1	few	TRBV28	TRBD1	CASSLLQGPIEAFF	TGTGCCAGCAGCCTCTTACAGGGGCCCATAGAAGCTTTCTTT
TRBJ2-7	-	TRBV28	-	CASSLSGYEQYF	TGTGCCAGCAGTTTATCAGGCTACGAGCAGTACTTC
TRBJ1-2	few	TRBV27	-	CASSLYGGGTVYGYTF	TGTGCCAGCAGTTTATACGGGGGAGGGACCGTCTATGGCTACACCTTC
TRBJ2-7	-	TRBV15	-	CATSRDRYEQYF	TGTGCCACCAGCAGAGATCGCTACGAGCAGTACTTC
TRBJ1-5	-	TRBV7-8	-	CASSPETGPRPQHF	TGTGCCAGCAGCCCCGAGACAGGCCCCAGGCCCCAGCATTTT
TRBJ1-5	once	TRBV28	-	CASSLDQGYQPQHF	TGTGCCAGCAGCCTCGATCAGGGCTATCAGCCCCAGCATTTT
TRBJ2-5	-	TRBV21-1	-	CASSKVGKETQYF	TGTGCCAGCAGCAAAGTCGGGAAAGAGACCCAGTACTTC
TRBJ2-3	few	TRBV25-1	TRBD2	CASSESNPTSGGSDTQYF	TGTGCCAGCAGTGAATCAAACCCCACTAGCGGGGGATCAGATACGCAGTATTTT
TRBJ1-5	few	TRBV2	-	CASRRGIQPQHF	TGTGCCAGCAGGAGGGGCATTCAGCCCCAGCATTTT
TRBJ1-5	-	TRBV19	-	CASSIDRQGPQHF	TGTGCCAGTAGTATTGATCGTCAGGGGCCCCAGCATTTT
TRBJ1-1	few	TRBV29-1	-	CSVDGFMNTEAFF	TGCAGCGTTGACGGGTTCATGAACACTGAAGCTTTCTTT
TRBJ2-1	-	TRBV7-8	TRBD2	CASSLVTSGNNEQFF	TGTGCCAGCAGCTTAGTGACTAGCGGTAACAATGAGCAGTTCTTC
TRBJ1-2	-	TRBV21-1	-	CASSKSPGGYGYTF	TGTGCCAGCAGCAAAAGTCCGGGGGGATATGGCTACACCTTC
TRBJ2-1	-	TRBV7-2	TRBD2	CASSLGVAGWIYNEQFF	TGTGCCAGCAGCTTAGGGGTAGCGGGGTGGATCTACAATGAGCAGTTCTTC
TRBJ2-1	-	TRBV4-1	-	CASSRGGLDGWNEQFF	TGCGCCAGCAGCCGAGGGGGGCTAGATGGATGGAATGAGCAGTTCTTC
TRBJ1-5	-	TRBV5-1	TRBD1	CASSQGQGNQPQHF	TGCGCCAGCAGCCAGGGACAGGGGAATCAGCCCCAGCATTTT
TRBJ2-7	-	TRBV5-1	TRBD1	CASSLGDSVSVYEQYF	TGCGCCAGCAGCTTGGGGGACAGCGTGTCGGTCTACGAGCAGTACTTC
TRBJ1-1	-	TRBV27	TRBD1	CASRPMGQLGNTEAFF	TGTGCCAGCAGGCCCATGGGACAGCTGGGCAACACTGAAGCTTTCTTT
TRBJ2-5	-	TRBV5-1	TRBD1	CASSSSGTGVTQYF	TGCGCCAGCAGCTCATCCGGGACAGGGGTGACCCAGTACTTC
TRBJ1-3	-	TRBV6-1	TRBD1	CASREAGGGNTIYF	TGTGCCAGCAGGGAGGCAGGGGGCGGAAACACCATATATTTT
TRBJ1-2	-	TRBV6-1	-	CATRLRGSGGYTF	TGTGCCACTCGGCTGAGGGGCTCAGGCGGCTACACCTTC
TRBJ1-2	-	TRBV4-1	TRBD1	CASSQGTGNQSPNYGYTF	TGCGCCAGCAGCCAGGGGACAGGGAACCAATCTCCTAACTATGGCTACACCTTC
TRBJ2-3	once	TRBV2	TRBD2	CASSEGVREGRDTQYF	TGTGCCAGCAGTGAGGGAGTGCGGGAGGGCCGAGATACGCAGTATTTT
TRBJ2-5	-	TRBV5-1	TRBD2	CACGLAGSGETQYF	TGCGCCTGCGGACTAGCGGGATCAGGAGAGACCCAGTACTTC
TRBJ1-5	-	TRBV28	-	CASSFRGRGNQPQHF	TGTGCCAGCAGTTTCCGGGGTAGGGGCAATCAGCCCCAGCATTTT